This T cell receptor (beta chain) is from a study of T cells in localized non-small cell lung cancer. Notes on the study in general: Investigators sequenced only a single tumor region, leaving heterogeneity possible. For the top 100 tumor clones, a median roughly 56 also appeared in adjacent lung. Peak T cell clonality was found in uninvolved adjacent lung, exceeding tumor.

Points on this clone: Its antigen is not known. The germline gene is not matched at one end of the junction; a read error may be the cause.

The data were produced by immunoSEQ multiplex PCR, yet TCRdb's version contains in-frame clones alone and is incomplete. The sample includes about 46,000 clones, 80% to 85% of them seen just once. Germline V CDR1 and CDR2: SGHRS, YFSETQ. The CDR3 totals 14 residues. This chain uses TRBV5-1 with TRBJ2-5; 7 bases line up with TRBD1. Specimen: peripheral blood mononuclear cells, collected before any cancer treatment. The sequence was obtained from a man aged 35 to 69 with stage III lung adenocarcinoma. The CDR3 reads CASKTGPVQETQYF. CDR3 nucleotides: TGTGCCAGCAAGACAGGGCCCGTCCAAGAGACCCAGTACTTC.